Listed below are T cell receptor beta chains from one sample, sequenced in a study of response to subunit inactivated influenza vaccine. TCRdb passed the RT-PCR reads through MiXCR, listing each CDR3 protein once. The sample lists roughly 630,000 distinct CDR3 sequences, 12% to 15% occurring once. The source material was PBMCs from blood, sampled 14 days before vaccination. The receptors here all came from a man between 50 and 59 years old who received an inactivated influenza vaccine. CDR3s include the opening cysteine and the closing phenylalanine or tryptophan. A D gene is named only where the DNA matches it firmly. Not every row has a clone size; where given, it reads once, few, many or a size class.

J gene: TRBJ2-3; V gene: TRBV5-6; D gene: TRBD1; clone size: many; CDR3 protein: CASSFLGQATDTQYF; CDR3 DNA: TGTGCCAGCAGCTTCTTGGGACAGGCCACAGATACGCAGTATTTT
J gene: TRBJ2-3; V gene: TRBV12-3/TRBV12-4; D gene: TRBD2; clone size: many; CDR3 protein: CASSGLAGGRSVDTQYF; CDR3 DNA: TGTGCCAGCAGTGGCCTAGCGGGGGGGCGTTCGGTAGATACGCAGTATTTT
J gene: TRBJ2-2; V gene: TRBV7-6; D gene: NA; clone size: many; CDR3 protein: CASTPWADTGELFF; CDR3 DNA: TGTGCCAGCACCCCTTGGGCGGACACCGGGGAGCTGTTTTTT
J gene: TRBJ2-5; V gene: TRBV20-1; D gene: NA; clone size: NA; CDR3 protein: CSALSPKLVPQETQYF; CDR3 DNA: TGCAGTGCTCTCAGCCCTAAACTAGTCCCGCAAGAGACCCAGTACTTC
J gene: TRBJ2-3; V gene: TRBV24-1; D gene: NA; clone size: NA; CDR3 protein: CATSRRESGTDTQYF; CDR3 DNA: TGTGCCACCAGTCGGAGGGAAAGCGGCACAGATACGCAGTATTTT
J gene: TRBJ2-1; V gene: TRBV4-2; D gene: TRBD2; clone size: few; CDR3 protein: CASSHVTSGSLNEQFF; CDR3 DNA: TGTGCCAGCAGCCATGTCACTAGCGGGAGCCTCAATGAGCAGTTCTTC
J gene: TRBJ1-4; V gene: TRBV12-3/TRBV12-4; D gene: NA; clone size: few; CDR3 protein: CASSPGQSTNEKLFF; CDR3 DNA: TGTGCCAGCAGTCCTGGACAGTCAACTAATGAAAAACTGTTTTTT
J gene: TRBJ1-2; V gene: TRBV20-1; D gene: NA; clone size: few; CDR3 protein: CSAREGGRDYGYTF; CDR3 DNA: TGCAGTGCTAGAGAGGGGGGTAGGGACTATGGCTACACCTTC
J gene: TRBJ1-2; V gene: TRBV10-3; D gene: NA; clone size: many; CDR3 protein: CAISDAVGYTF; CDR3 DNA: TGTGCCATCAGCGATGCAGTTGGCTACACCTTC
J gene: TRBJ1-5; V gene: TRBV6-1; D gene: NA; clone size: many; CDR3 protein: CASSSARGNQPQHF; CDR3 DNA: TGTGCCAGCAGTTCAGCGCGGGGCAATCAGCCCCAGCATTTT
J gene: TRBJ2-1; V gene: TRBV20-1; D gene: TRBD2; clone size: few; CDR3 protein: CSALGLAGAIGDLSSYNEQFF; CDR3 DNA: TGCAGTGCTCTCGGCCTAGCGGGAGCAATCGGCGACTTAAGCTCCTACAATGAGCAGTTCTTC
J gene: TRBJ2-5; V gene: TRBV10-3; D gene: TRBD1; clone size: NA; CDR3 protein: CAISVGGQGLVETQYF; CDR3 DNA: TGTGCCATCAGTGTCGGGGGACAGGGGTTGGTGGAGACCCAGTACTTC
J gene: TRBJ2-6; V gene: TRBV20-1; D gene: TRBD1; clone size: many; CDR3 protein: CSAKGQGALGANVLTF; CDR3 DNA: TGCAGTGCTAAGGGACAGGGGGCGCTGGGGGCCAACGTCCTGACTTTC
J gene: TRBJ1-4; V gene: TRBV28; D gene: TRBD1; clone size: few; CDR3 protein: CASCLQGGFDEKLFF; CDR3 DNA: TGTGCCAGCTGTTTACAGGGGGGCTTTGATGAAAAACTGTTTTTT
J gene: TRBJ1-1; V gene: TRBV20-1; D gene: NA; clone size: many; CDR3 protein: CSASPTANTEAFF; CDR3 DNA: TGCAGTGCTTCTCCGACAGCTAACACTGAAGCTTTCTTT
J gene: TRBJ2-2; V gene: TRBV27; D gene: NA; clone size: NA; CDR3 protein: CASSLGPITGELFF; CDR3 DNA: TGTGCCAGCAGTTTGGGACCTATCACCGGGGAGCTGTTTTTT
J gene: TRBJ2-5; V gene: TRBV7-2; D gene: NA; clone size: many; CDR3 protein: CASSWAVQETQYF; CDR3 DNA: TGTGCCAGCAGCTGGGCAGTCCAAGAGACCCAGTACTTC
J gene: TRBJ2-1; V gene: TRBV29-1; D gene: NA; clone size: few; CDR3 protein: CSVADGHNEQFF; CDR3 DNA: TGCAGCGTTGCTGACGGACACAATGAGCAGTTCTTC